The entry below describes one T cell receptor (beta chain). As handled by the study authors: Amplified reference gene primers provided the basis for estimating nucleated cell counts. Using immunoSEQ multiplex PCR, the repertoire was profiled, and TCRdb retains in-frame clones only, with some absent. V and J calls and clone size come straight from that table; D and trimming were deduced from the DNA. The data hold roughly 250,000 clones, with roughly 90% observed a single time. Germline V gene sequence: CDR1 SGHAT, CDR2 FQDESV (reference sequence). V lost 7 bases and J 3 bases, leaving 13 bases between the germline ends. This CDR3 has 13 amino acids. Participants' own reports of clinical history determined their cohort assignment. All recovered Cohort 3 donors got two negative PCRs, got clearance, or saw symptom resolution. These data come from a study of blood T cell repertoires in COVID-19. Study context: Sample material is recorded as cDNA or gDNA derived from T cells, B-cell-depleted T cells, or PBMCs.

This chain links TRBV11-1 with TRBJ2-7, with a tentative D call TRBD1 (6 bases). The sample comprised PBMCs or T cells enriched from blood (not recorded which). The source is a man in his forties or fifties who had recovered from COVID-19. CDR3 protein: CASTKQGFYEQYF. The CDR3 region has the DNA TGTGCCAGCACCAAACAGGGTTTCTACGAGCAGTACTTC.